The clone carrying this TCR beta chain was counted ten times or more. This entry is derived from a study of blood T cell repertoires in COVID-19. Across the whole study: PBMCs, B-cell-depleted T cells, or T cells were the source of the cDNA or gDNA that made up the material.

The method was immunoSEQ multiplex PCR; TCRdb's version includes in-frame clones alone and lacks a portion of them. Of roughly 500,000 clones in the sample, roughly 88% were seen once. Sequencing used peripheral blood. The receptor's source is a human donor in a cohort sampled during active COVID-19.

CDR3 in amino acids: CASSFSPASGGYNEQFF. CDR3 DNA sequence: TGTGCCAGCAGTTTTTCCCCGGCTAGCGGAGGTTACAATGAGCAGTTCTTC. V usage is TRBV28 and J usage is TRBJ2-1, with 7 nucleotides matching TRBD2. CDR3 size: 17 residues. The germline V gene encodes CDR1 MDHEN and CDR2 SYDVKM. J gave up 4 bases and V 3 bases, and 12 bases lay outside the gene matches.